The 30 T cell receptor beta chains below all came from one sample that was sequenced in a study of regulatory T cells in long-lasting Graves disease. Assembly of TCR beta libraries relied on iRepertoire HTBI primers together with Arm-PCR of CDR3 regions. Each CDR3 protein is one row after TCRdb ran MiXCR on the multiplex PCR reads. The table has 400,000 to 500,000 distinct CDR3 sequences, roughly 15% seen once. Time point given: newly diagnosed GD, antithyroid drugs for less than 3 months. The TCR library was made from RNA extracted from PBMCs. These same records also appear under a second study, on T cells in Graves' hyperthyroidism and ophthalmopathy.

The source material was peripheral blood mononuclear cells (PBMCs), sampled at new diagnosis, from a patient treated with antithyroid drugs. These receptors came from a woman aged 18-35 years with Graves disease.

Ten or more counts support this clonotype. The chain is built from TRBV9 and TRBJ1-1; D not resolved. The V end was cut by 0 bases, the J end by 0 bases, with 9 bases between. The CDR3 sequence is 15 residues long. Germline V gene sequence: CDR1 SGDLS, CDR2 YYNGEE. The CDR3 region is CASSVATVMNTEAFF. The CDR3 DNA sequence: TGTGCCAGCAGCGTAGCGACGGTCATGAACACTGAAGCTTTCTTT.

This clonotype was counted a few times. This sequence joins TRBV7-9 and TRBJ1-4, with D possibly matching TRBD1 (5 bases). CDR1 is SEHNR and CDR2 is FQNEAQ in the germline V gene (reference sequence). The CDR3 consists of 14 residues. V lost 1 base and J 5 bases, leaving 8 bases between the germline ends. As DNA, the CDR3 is TGTGCCAGCAGCTTAGGACAGCCGAATGAAAAACTGTTTTTT. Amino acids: CASSLGQPNEKLFF.

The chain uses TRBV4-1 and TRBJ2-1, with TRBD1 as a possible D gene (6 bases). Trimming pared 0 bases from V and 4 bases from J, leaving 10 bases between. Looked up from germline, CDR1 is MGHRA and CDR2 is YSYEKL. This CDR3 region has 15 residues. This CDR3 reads CASSQDAGVYNEQFF. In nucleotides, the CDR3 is TGCGCCAGCAGCCAAGATGCAGGGGTGTACAATGAGCAGTTCTTC.

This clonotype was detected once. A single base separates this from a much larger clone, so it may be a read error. The CDR3 protein is CSVIAEVGEIQYF. The CDR3 DNA reads as TGCAGTGTTATAGCTGAGGTGGGAGAGATCCAGTACTTC. The gene calls are TRBV20-1 and TRBJ2-5; possibly TRBD2 for D (5 bases). Germline CDR1 DFQATT, CDR2 SNEGSKA (reference sequence). The CDR3 spans 13 residues.

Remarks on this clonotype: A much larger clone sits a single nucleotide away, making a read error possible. CDR3 in DNA: TGTGCCAGCAAATCGGGACAGGGCTACGAGCAGTACTTC. Residues: CASKSGQGYEQYF. The chain is built from TRBV6-1 and TRBJ2-7, with 9 bases lining up with TRBD1. Trimming took 7 bases from V and 3 from J; bases not matched to a gene: 4. The CDR3 is made up of 13 amino acids. Germline-derived CDR1 and CDR2 are MNHNS and SASEGT.

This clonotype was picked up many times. CDR3 protein: CASSLTSGRDTQYF. CDR3 DNA: TGTGCCAGCAGTTTAACTAGCGGGAGAGATACGCAGTATTTT. The chain uses TRBV28 and TRBJ2-3, with 11 bases matching TRBD2. CDR1 is MDHEN and CDR2 is SYDVKM in the germline V gene. V was clipped by 2 bases and J by 5 bases; unmatched bases: 0. This CDR3 is built from 14 residues.

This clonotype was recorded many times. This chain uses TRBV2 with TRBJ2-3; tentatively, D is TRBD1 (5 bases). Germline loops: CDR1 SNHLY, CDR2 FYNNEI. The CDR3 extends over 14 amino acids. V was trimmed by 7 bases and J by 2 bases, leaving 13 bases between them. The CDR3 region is CASKGAKSTDTQYF. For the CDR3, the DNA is TGTGCCAGCAAAGGGGCGAAGTCCACAGATACGCAGTATTTT.

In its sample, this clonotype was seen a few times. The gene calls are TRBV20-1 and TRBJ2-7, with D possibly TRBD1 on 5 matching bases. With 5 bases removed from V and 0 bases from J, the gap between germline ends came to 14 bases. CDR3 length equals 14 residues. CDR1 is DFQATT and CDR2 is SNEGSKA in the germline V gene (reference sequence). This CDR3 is CSAETIDSSYEQYF. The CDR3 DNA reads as TGCAGTGCTGAAACCATCGACAGCTCCTACGAGCAGTACTTC.

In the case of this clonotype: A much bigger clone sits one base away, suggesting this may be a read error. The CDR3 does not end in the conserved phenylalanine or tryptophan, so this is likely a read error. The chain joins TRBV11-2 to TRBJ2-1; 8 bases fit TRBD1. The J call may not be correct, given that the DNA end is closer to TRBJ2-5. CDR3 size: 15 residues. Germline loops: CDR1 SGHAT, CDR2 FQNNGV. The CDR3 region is CASSTYRGWQETQYL. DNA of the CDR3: TGTGCCAGCAGCACATACAGGGGGTGGCAAGAGACCCAGTACCTC.

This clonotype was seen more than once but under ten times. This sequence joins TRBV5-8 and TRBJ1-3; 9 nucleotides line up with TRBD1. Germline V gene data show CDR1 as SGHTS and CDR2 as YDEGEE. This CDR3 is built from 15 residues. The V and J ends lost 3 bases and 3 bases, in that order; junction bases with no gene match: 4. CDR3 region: CASSSGQGDGNTIYF. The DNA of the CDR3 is TGTGCCAGCAGCTCGGGACAGGGTGATGGAAACACCATATATTTT.

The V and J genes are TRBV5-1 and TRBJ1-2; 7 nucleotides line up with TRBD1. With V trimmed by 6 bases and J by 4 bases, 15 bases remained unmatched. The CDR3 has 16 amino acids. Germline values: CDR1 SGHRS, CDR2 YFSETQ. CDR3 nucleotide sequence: TGCGCCAGCATCGGGACAGACAAAGGGTCCCCCTATGGCTACACCTTC. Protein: CASIGTDKGSPYGYTF.

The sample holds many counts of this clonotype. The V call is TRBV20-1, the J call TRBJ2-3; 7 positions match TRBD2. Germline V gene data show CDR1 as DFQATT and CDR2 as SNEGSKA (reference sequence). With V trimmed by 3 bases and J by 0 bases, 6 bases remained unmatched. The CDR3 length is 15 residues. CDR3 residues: CSASGRPPSTDTQYF. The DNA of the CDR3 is TGCAGTGCTAGCGGGAGGCCCCCTAGCACAGATACGCAGTATTTT.

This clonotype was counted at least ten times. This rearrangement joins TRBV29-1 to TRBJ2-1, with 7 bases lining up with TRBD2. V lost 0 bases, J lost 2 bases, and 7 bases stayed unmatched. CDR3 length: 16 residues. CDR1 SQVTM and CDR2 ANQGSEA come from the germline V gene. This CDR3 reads CSVEDRAGVAYNEQFF. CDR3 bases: TGCAGCGTTGAAGACCGGGCGGGAGTCGCCTACAATGAGCAGTTCTTC.

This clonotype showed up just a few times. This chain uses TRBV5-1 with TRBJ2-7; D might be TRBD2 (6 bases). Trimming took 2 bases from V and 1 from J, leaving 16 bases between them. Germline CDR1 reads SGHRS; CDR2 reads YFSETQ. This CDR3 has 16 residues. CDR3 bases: TGCGCCAGCAGCTTCGGATCCAAGACTAGTTCCTACGAGCAGTACTTC. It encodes CASSFGSKTSSYEQYF.

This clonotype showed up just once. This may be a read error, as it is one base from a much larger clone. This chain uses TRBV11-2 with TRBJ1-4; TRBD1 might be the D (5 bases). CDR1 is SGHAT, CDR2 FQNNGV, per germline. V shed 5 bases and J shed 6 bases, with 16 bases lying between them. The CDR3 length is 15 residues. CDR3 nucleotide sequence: TGTGCCAGCAGCCCCCTCGGCAGGGAGGATGAAAAACTGTTTTTT. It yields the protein CASSPLGREDEKLFF.

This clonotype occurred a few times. The CDR3 DNA reads TGCGCCAGCAGCCAAGGGCTGTCGAACTATGGCTACACCTTC. Residues: CASSQGLSNYGYTF. The rearrangement uses TRBV4-3 and TRBJ1-2; D is uncertain. Germline CDR1 reads LGHNA; CDR2 reads YSLEER. This CDR3 contains 14 residues. V lost 1 base and J lost 2, with 8 bases in between.

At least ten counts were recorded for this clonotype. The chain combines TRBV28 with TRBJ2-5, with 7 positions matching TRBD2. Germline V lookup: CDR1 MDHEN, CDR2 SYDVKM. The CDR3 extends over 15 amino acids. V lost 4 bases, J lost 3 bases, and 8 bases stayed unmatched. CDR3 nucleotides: TGTGCCAGCAGTTCGTATGGCGGGAGAGAAGAGACCCAGTACTTC. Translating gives CASSSYGGREETQYF.

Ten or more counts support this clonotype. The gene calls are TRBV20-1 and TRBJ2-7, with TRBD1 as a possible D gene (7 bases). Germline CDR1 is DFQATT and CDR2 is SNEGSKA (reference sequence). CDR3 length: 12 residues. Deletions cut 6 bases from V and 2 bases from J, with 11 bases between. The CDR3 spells CSAEGQTYEQYF. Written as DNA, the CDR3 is TGCAGTGCGGAGGGACAGACCTACGAGCAGTACTTC.

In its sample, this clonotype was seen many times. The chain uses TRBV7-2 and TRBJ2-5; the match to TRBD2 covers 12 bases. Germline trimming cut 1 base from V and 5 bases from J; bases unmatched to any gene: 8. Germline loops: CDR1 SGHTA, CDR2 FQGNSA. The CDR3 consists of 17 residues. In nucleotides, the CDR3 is TGTGCCAGCAGCTTAGGTTGGACTAGCGGGATATGGGAGACCCAGTACTTC. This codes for CASSLGWTSGIWETQYF.

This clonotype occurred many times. CDR3 sequence reads: CASTGVRGASGYTF. In nucleotides, the CDR3 is TGTGCCAGCACTGGGGTGCGGGGCGCGAGCGGCTACACCTTC. The chain employs TRBV28 and TRBJ1-2, with D perhaps TRBD1 (5 bases). Trimming left V 7 bases short and J 8 bases short, with 20 bases between. The germline V gene encodes CDR1 MDHEN and CDR2 SYDVKM. This CDR3 has 14 residues.

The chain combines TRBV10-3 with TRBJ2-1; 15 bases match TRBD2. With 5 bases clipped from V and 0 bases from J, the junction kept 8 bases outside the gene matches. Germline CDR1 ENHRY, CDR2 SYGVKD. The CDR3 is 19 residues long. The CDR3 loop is CAISSGTSGRYSSYNEQFF. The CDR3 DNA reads TGTGCCATCAGTTCCGGGACTAGCGGGAGGTACAGCTCCTACAATGAGCAGTTCTTC.

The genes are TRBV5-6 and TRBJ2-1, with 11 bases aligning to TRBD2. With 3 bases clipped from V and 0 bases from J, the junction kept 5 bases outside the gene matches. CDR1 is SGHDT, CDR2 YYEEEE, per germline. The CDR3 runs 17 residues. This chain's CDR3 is CASSWIAGGSSYNEQFF. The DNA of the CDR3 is TGTGCCAGCAGCTGGATAGCGGGAGGGAGCTCCTACAATGAGCAGTTCTTC.

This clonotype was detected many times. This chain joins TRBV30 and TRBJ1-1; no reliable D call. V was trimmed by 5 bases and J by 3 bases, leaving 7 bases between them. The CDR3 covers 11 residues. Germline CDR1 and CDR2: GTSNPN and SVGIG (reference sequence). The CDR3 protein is CAWEKDTEAFF. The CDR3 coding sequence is TGTGCCTGGGAGAAAGACACTGAAGCTTTCTTT.

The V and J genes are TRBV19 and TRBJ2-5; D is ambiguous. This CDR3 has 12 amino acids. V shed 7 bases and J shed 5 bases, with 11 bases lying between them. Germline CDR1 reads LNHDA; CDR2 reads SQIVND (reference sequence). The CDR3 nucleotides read TGTGCCAGTACAGACCATCTGGAGACCCAGTACTTC. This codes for CASTDHLETQYF.

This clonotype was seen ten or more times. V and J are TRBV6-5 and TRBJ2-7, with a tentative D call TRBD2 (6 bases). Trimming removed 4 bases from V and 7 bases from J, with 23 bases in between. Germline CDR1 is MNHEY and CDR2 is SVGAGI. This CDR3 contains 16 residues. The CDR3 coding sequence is TGTGCCAGCAGTTCCCGGGACTCATACCGGCCTGGGGAGCAGTACTTC. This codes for CASSSRDSYRPGEQYF.

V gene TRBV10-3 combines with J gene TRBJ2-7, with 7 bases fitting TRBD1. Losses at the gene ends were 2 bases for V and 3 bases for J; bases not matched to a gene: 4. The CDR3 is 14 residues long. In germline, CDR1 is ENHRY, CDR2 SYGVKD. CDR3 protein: CAISEQSGGYEQYF. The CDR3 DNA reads TGTGCCATCAGTGAGCAGTCAGGGGGCTACGAGCAGTACTTC.

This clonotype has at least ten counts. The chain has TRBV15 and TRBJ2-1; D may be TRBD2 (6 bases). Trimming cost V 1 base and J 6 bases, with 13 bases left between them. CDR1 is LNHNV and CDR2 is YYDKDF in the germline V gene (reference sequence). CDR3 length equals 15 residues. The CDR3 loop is CATSRGGIRANEQFF. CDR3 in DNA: TGTGCCACCAGCAGAGGCGGGATACGTGCCAATGAGCAGTTCTTC.

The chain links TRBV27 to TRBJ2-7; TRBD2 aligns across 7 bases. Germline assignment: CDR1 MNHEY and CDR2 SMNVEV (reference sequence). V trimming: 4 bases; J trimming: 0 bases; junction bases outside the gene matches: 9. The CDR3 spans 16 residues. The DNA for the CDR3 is TGTGCCAGCAGTTCCAAATTAGCGGGCTACTCCTACGAGCAGTACTTC. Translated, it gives CASSSKLAGYSYEQYF.

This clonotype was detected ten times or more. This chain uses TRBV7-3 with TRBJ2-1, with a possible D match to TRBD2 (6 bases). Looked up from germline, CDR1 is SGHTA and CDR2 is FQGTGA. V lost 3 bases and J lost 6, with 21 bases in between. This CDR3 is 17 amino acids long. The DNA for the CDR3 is TGTGCCAGCAGCTTTAGTTCGGGGGAGCCCTATTTCAATGAGCAGTTCTTC. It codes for CASSFSSGEPYFNEQFF.

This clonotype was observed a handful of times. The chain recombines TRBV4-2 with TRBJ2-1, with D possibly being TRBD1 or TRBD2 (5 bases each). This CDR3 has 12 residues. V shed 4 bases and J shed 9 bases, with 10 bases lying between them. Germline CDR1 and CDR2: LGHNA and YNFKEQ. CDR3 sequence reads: CASSLPGAEQFF. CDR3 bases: TGTGCCAGCAGCCTCCCCGGGGCTGAGCAGTTCTTC.